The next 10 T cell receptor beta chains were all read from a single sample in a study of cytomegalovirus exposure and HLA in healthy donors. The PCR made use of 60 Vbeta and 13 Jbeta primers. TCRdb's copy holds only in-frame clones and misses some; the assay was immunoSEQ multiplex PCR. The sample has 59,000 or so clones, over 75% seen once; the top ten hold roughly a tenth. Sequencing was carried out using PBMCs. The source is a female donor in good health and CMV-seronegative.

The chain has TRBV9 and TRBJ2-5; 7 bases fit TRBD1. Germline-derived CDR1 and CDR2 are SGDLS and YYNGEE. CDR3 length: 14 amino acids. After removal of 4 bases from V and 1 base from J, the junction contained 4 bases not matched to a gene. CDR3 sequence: CASSIQGSQETQYF. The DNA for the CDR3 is TGTGCCAGCAGCATACAGGGGTCCCAAGAGACCCAGTACTTC. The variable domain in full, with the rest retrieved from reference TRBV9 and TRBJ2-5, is DSGVTQTPKHLITATGQRVTLRCSPRSGDLSVYWYQQSLDQGLQFLIQYYNGEERAKGNILERFSAQQFPDLHSELNLSSLELGDSALYFCASSIQGSQETQYFGPGTRLLVL.

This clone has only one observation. CDR3: CASSSAPGQGNEQYF. For the CDR3, the DNA is TGTGCCAGCAGCTCAGCACCGGGACAGGGGAACGAGCAGTACTTC. This chain uses TRBV7-2 with TRBJ2-7; 10 bases align to TRBD1. V trimming: 4 bases; J trimming: 5 bases; junction bases outside the gene matches: 8. The CDR3 has 15 amino acids. Germline V gene data show CDR1 as SGHTA and CDR2 as FQGNSA.

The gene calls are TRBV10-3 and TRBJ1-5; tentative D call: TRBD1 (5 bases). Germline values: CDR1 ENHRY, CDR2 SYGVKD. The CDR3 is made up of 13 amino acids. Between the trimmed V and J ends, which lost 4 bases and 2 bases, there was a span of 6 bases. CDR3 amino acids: CAISVQGNQPQHF. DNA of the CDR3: TGTGCCATCAGTGTACAGGGCAATCAGCCCCAGCATTTT.

The CDR3 DNA reads TGTGCCTGGAGTGTATGGGCCCGGGGACTAGCGGGGGGGACGAACACCGGGGAGCTGTTTTTT. Translating gives CAWSVWARGLAGGTNTGELFF. V usage is TRBV30 and J usage is TRBJ2-2; 16 positions match TRBD2. This CDR3 has 21 residues. V gave up 0 bases and J gave up 0 bases; unmatched junction bases: 10. Germline-derived CDR1 and CDR2 are GTSNPN and SVGIG (reference sequence).

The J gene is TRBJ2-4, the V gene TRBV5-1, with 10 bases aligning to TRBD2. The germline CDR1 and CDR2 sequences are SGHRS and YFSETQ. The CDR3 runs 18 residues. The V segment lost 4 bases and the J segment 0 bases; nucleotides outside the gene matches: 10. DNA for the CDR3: TGCGCCAGCAGCACAGGACTAGCGGATTCAACAGCCAAAAACATTCAGTACTTC. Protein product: CASSTGLADSTAKNIQYF.

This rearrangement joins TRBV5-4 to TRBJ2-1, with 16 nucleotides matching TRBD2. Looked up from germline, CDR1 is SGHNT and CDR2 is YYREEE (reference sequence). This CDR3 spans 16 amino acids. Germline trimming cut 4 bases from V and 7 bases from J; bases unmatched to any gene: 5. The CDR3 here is CASSLGLAGGPNEQFF. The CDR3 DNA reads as TGTGCCAGCAGCCTGGGACTAGCGGGAGGGCCGAATGAGCAGTTCTTC.

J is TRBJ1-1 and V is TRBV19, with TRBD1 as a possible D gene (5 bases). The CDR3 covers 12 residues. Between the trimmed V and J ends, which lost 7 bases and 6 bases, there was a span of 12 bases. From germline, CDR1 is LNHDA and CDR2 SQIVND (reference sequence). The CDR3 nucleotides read TGTGCCAGTAAGGGCAGGGTGGCTGAAGCTTTCTTT. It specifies CASKGRVAEAFF.

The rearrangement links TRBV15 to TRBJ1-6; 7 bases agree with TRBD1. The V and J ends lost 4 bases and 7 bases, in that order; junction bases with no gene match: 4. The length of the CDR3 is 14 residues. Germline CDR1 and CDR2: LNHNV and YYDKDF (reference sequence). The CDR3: CATSMGQSNSPLHF. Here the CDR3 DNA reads TGTGCCACCAGCATGGGACAGTCGAATTCACCCCTCCACTTT.

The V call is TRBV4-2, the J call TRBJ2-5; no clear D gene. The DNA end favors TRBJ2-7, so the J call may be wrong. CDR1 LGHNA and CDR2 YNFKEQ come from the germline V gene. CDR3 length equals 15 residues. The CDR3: CASSQDEYSSYEQYF. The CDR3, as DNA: TGTGCCAGCAGCCAAGATGAGTACAGCTCCTACGAGCAGTACTTC.

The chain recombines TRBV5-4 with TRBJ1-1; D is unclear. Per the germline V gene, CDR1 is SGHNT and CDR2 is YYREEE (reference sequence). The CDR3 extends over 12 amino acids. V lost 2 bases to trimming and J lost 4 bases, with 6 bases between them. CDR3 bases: TGTGCCAGCAGCTTCGGGAGCACTGAAGCTTTCTTT. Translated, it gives CASSFGSTEAFF.